The entry below gives a single T cell receptor (beta chain) sequence along with its context. Its antigen is as yet unknown. The data stem from a study of cytomegalovirus exposure and HLA in healthy donors. Across the whole study: A subsequent analysis stated that the 120 or so validation repertoires were run on the same platform as the roughly 670 first-cohort repertoires. Findings and limits, study-wide: A list of 150 or so TCR beta chains associated with cytomegalovirus was given.

Trimming at V came to 1 base and at J to 3 bases, leaving 2 bases not matched to a gene. The CDR3 runs to 16 residues. Germline CDR1 reads LGHNA; CDR2 reads YSLEER. Generated by immunoSEQ multiplex PCR, the TCRdb table keeps only in-frame clones and is missing some. The sample has about 260,000 clones; around 90% are singletons. The chain employs TRBV4-3 and TRBJ2-2, with 10 bases aligning to TRBD2. The sequencing sample was made of PBMCs. This clonotype was obtained from a woman aged 25 to 39 in good health and CMV-seronegative. In DNA form, the CDR3 reads TGCGCCAGCAGCCAAGTGAGCGGGAGGGACACCGGGGAGCTGTTTTTT. Translation: CASSQVSGRDTGELFF.